This TCR beta chain appears in the sequencing data of a study of T cells after yellow fever vaccination. 5'RACE template switching added a universal primer site and UMIs to TCR cDNA. Via MiXCR, TCRdb re-called the 5' RACE reads, giving one row per CDR3 protein. The sample records some 400,000 distinct CDR3 sequences, around 19% being singletons. As to this clonotype: The antigen is unknown.

CDR3 length equals 13 residues. V lost 1 base, J lost 2 bases, and 6 bases lay in between. CDR1 is SGHRS and CDR2 is YFSETQ in the germline V gene. Findings and caveats of the study: Abundant bulk-derived clonotypes could contaminate FACS-sorted repertoires. On re-exposure, the response was weaker but peaked faster, at day 5 versus 15. Reappearance after the booster was seen for most primary-vaccination clones, at 96% CD4 and around 88% CD8.

The input for sequencing was PBMCs, taken before the yellow fever booster vaccination. The chain joins TRBV5-1 to TRBJ1-2; D not resolved. This TCR derives from a man younger than 30 who received the YFV17D yellow fever vaccine. CDR3 DNA sequence: TGCGCCAGCAGCTTGCCGGAGAACTATGGCTACACCTTC. Translating it yields CASSLPENYGYTF.